This TCR beta chain was identified during a study of sequential checkpoint blockade in melanoma. Study as a whole: Arm A got nivolumab then ipilimumab; arm B the reverse, 1:1. Each arm's sequence ended with maintenance nivolumab.

The table lists this clone with a few counts. From germline, CDR1 is PRHDT and CDR2 FYEKMQ (reference sequence). With V trimmed by 5 bases and J by 5 bases, 12 bases remained unmatched. This CDR3 is built from 16 residues. Data came from immunoSEQ multiplex PCR; TCRdb stores just in-frame clones and leaves some out. The data show 3,000 to 4,000 clones, roughly 57% seen once. The treatment is: randomized to nivolumab then ipilimumab (arm A) or the reverse (arm B). Patients had received no earlier DNA-damaging chemotherapy. From thawed PBMCs, live CD3+CD8+ cells negative for CD19 and CD56 were sorted. This clonotype was sampled from a human patient with melanoma. Some clones in this sample may be carry-over from other donors' samples. The V gene is TRBV13, the J gene TRBJ2-5, with 9 bases aligning to TRBD2. The sequencing used CD8+ T cells sorted from blood (inferred from file names), collected from a patient given nivolumab and ipilimumab in sequence. Written as DNA, the CDR3 is TGTGCCAGCAGCCCGTTGACTAGCGGTCTCGGGGAGACCCAGTACTTC. Translating it yields CASSPLTSGLGETQYF.